This entry is about one TCR beta chain. Its matching antigen is unknown. Germline and junction disagree at one end, which may indicate a read error. Three rounds of nested PCR, following a modified ARM-PCR protocol, produced the TCRbeta library. In TCRdb, the multiplex PCR reads were re-called with MiXCR into one record per CDR3 protein. The sample comprises some 77,000 distinct CDR3 sequences, under 70% of which are singletons, and roughly 12% rests with the top ten. This entry belongs to a study of tumor and adjacent non-tumor tissue in lung cancer. The study, taken as a whole, reports: TCR diversity was significantly greater in tumor than normal lung tissue.

No cell sorting was done before RNA was extracted from the tissue. Germline values: CDR1 MNHNY, CDR2 SVGAGI (reference sequence). The CDR3 is made up of 17 amino acids. The V and J genes are TRBV6-6 and TRBJ2-3; TRBD1 matches at 8 bases. Input material: lung tumor tissue. The receptor was derived from a woman aged 70-85 years with non-small cell lung cancer. The CDR3 coding sequence is TGTGTCAGCAGTCGTCCCTGGACAGGGTCGAGCACAGATACACAGTATTTT. It is translated as CVSSRPWTGSSTDTQYF.